Following are 2 T cell receptor beta chains from one sample sequenced in a study of cytomegalovirus exposure and HLA in healthy donors. Vbeta (60) and Jbeta (13) primers were used in the PCR. The repertoire was sequenced with immunoSEQ multiplex PCR; TCRdb's copy has only in-frame clones and lacks some. The sample gives about 98,000 clones, about three quarters of which show up once; 16% is in the top ten. Material for sequencing was PBMCs. These receptors came from a man in his 60s in good health and CMV-seropositive.

The chain employs TRBV23-1 and TRBJ2-5, with 7 nucleotides matching TRBD1. TRBV23-1 is filed as an ORF, its function uncertain. The V gene end was trimmed by 1 base and the J gene end by 4 bases; junction bases not matched to a gene: 9. The CDR3 loop spans 16 amino acids. In DNA form, the CDR3 reads TGCGCCAGCAGTCAATGGGACAGTTTCACAAGAGAGACCCAGTACTTC. Translating it yields CASSQWDSFTRETQYF.

The chain uses TRBV7-8 and TRBJ2-1; possible D gene TRBD2, 6 bases. V was trimmed by 4 bases and J by 7 bases, leaving 11 bases between them. Germline values: CDR1 SGHVS, CDR2 FQNEAQ. The length of the CDR3 is 13 residues. This CDR3 reads CASSYPSANEQFF. The CDR3 DNA is TGTGCCAGCAGCTATCCTAGCGCGAATGAGCAGTTCTTC.